The clone carrying this T cell receptor beta chain was picked up a small number of times. These data originate in a study of blood T cells in healthy people across ages. Through a sample-barcoded 5' primer and a J-beta primer mix, a second PCR was run for roughly 7 to 11 cycles. A single record per CDR3 protein comes from TCRdb applying MiXCR to the 5' RACE reads. Among 950,000 to 1,200,000 distinct CDR3 sequences listed, roughly two fifths were seen once. CDR1 is MNHEY and CDR2 is SVGAGI in the germline V gene. V trimming: 2 bases; J trimming: 8 bases; junction bases outside the gene matches: 6. The CDR3 runs to 15 residues.

The clonotype was recovered from a man aged 18 to 29 in good health. This chain joins TRBV6-5 and TRBJ1-2; TRBD1 aligns across 12 bases. Sequencing input: blood. The CDR3 loop is CASSYRDRGLRGYTF. The CDR3 nucleotides are TGTGCCAGCAGTTACAGGGACAGGGGGCTAAGGGGCTACACCTTC.